The clone carrying this T cell receptor (beta chain) has a handful of counts. Germline-derived CDR1 and CDR2 are WNHNN and SYGVQD (reference sequence). The CDR3 runs to 14 residues. With 6 bases removed from V and 1 base from J, the gap between germline ends came to 12 bases. The record originates from a study of early T cells in non-severe SARS-CoV-2 infection. Turning to the study itself: The authors sequenced bulk RNA from unsorted whole blood, leaving chains unpaired.

Each CDR3 protein is one row after TCRdb ran MiXCR on the 5' RACE reads. The sample lists 50,000 to 70,000 distinct CDR3 sequences; 14% to 15% were seen once. The sample was whole blood, taken at baseline. The chain is built from TRBV10-1 and TRBJ1-1, with D unresolved. The TCR was taken from an adult who was a healthcare worker with PCR-confirmed SARS-CoV-2 infection or an uninfected control (not recorded which). CDR3 DNA: TGCGCCAGCAGCCCTGGACGGAGGAACACTGAAGCTTTCTTT. It translates to CASSPGRRNTEAFF.